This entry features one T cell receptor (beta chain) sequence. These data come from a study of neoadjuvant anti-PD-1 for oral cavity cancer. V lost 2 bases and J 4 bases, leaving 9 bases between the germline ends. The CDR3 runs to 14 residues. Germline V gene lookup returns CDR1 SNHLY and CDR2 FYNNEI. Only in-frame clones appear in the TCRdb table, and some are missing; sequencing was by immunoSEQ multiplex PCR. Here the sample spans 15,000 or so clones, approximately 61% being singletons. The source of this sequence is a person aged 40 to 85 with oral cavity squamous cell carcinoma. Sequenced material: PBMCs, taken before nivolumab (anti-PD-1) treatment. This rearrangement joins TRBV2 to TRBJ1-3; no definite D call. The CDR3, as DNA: TGTGCCAGCAGTGAACCGAGGGAAGGAAACACCATATATTTT. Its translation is CASSEPREGNTIYF.